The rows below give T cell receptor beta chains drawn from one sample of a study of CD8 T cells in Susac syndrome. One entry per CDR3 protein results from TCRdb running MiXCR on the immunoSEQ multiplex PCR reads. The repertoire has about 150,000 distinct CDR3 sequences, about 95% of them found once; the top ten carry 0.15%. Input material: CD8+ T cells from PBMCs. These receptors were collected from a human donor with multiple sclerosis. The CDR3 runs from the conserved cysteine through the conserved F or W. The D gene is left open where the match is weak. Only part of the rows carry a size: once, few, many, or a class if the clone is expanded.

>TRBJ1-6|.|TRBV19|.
CASSITENSPLHF
TGTGCCAGTAGTATAACAGAGAATTCACCCCTCCACTTT
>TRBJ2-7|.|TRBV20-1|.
CSAPLGSYEQYF
TGCAGTGCTCCCTTAGGCTCCTACGAGCAGTACTTC
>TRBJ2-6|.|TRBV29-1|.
CSVDGGGISGANVLTF
TGCAGCGTTGACGGGGGAGGAATTTCTGGGGCCAACGTCCTGACTTTC
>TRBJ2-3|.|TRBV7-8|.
CASSPGYRNTDTQYF
TGTGCCAGCAGCCCCGGGTATCGAAACACAGATACGCAGTATTTT
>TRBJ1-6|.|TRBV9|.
CASSEGTTSRSSLHF
TGTGCCAGCAGCGAGGGGACTACCTCGAGAAGTTCCCTCCACTTT
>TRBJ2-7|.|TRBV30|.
CAWSGVANNYEQYF
TGTGCCTGGAGTGGGGTAGCGAACAACTACGAGCAGTACTTC
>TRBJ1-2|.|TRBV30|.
CAWTTARNGYTF
TGTGCCTGGACGACAGCTCGAAATGGCTACACCTTC
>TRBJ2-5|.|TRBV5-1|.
CASSLAVGQETQYF
TGCGCCAGCAGCTTGGCCGTAGGCCAAGAGACCCAGTACTTC
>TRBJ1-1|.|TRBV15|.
CATSRDGGANTEAFF
TGTGCCACCAGCAGAGACGGGGGCGCGAACACTGAAGCTTTCTTT
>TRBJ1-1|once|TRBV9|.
CASSVGDMNTEAFF
TGTGCCAGCAGCGTAGGAGACATGAACACTGAAGCTTTCTTT
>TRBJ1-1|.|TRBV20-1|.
CSAPNDRGAFF
TGCAGTGCTCCCAACGATCGAGGAGCTTTCTTT
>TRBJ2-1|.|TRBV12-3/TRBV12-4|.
CASIGTSYNEQFF
TGTGCCAGCATTGGGACCTCCTACAATGAGCAGTTCTTC
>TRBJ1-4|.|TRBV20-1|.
CSARVTLEAGPWGRLFF
TGCAGTGCTAGAGTCACCCTAGAGGCAGGGCCTTGGGGGAGACTGTTTTTT
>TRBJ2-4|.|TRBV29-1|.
CSVENYENIQYF
TGCAGCGTTGAGAACTACGAAAACATTCAGTACTTC
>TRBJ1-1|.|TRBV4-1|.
CASSHQGLNTEAFF
TGCGCCAGCAGCCACCAGGGATTGAACACTGAAGCTTTCTTT
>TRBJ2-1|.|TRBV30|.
CAWSGNNEQFF
TGTGCCTGGAGTGGGAACAATGAGCAGTTCTTC
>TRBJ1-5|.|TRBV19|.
CATAYATLSNQPQHF
TGTGCCACTGCCTATGCGACGCTTAGCAATCAGCCCCAGCATTTT
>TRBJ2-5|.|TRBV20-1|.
CSARDPPFETQYF
TGCAGTGCTAGAGACCCTCCCTTCGAGACCCAGTACTTC
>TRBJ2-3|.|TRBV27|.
CASSLLRPRTDTQYF
TGTGCCAGCAGTTTACTCAGGCCTCGCACAGATACGCAGTATTTT
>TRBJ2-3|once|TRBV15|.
CATSRDQVGESTDTQYF
TGTGCCACCAGCAGAGATCAAGTTGGGGAGTCCACAGATACGCAGTATTTT
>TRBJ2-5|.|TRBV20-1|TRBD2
CSARDLAGLETQYF
TGCAGTGCTAGGGATCTAGCGGGGCTGGAGACCCAGTACTTC
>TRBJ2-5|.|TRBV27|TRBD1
CASRKQGAQETQYF
TGTGCCAGCAGAAAACAGGGGGCGCAGGAGACCCAGTACTTC
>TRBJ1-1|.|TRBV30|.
CASDQGMLRTAFF
TGTGCCTCCGACCAGGGAATGCTCCGGACGGCTTTCTTT
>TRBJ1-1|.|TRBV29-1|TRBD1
CSVTRDRGLATEAFF
TGCAGCGTTACCCGGGACAGGGGATTGGCCACTGAAGCTTTCTTT
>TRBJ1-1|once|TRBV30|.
CAWTLGGLDTEAFF
TGTGCCTGGACGCTAGGGGGGCTTGACACTGAAGCTTTCTTT
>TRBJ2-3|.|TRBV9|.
CASSVVSGGETDTQYF
TGTGCCAGCAGCGTAGTTAGTGGGGGTGAAACAGATACGCAGTATTTT
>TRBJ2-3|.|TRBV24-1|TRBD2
CATSETSGGALDTQYF
TGTGCCACCAGTGAAACAAGCGGGGGGGCTTTGGATACGCAGTATTTT
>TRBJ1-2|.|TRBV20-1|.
CSAVFDGYTF
TGCAGTGCCGTATTTGATGGCTACACCTTC
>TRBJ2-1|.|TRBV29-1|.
CSTRRGAANEQFF
TGCAGCACCAGAAGGGGGGCAGCAAATGAGCAGTTCTTC
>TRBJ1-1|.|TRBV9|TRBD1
CASSVALGQGMNTEAFF
TGTGCCAGCAGCGTAGCTCTGGGACAGGGGATGAACACTGAAGCTTTCTTT
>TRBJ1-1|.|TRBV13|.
CASSAGPVTEAFF
TGTGCCAGCAGCGCCGGACCGGTCACTGAAGCTTTCTTT
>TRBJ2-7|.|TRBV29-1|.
CSVVWEGHHYEQYF
TGCAGCGTTGTTTGGGAGGGACACCACTACGAGCAGTACTTC
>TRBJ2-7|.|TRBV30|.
CAWSDSDPEQYF
TGTGCCTGGAGTGATTCGGATCCCGAGCAGTACTTC
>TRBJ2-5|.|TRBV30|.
CAWSVAAGLETQYF
TGTGCCTGGAGTGTAGCGGCTGGGTTAGAGACCCAGTACTTC
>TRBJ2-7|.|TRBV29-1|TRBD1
CSVPTGTGDEQYF
TGCAGCGTACCGACCGGGACAGGGGACGAGCAGTACTTC
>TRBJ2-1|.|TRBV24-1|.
CATSPGVANEQFF
TGTGCCACCAGCCCAGGGGTGGCCAATGAGCAGTTCTTC
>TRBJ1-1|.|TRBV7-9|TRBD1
CASIQRQGLNTEAFF
TGTGCCAGCATCCAACGACAGGGATTGAACACTGAAGCTTTCTTT
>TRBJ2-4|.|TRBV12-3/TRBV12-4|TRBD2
CASSFLGRDIQYF
TGTGCCAGCAGTTTCCTTGGGAGGGACATTCAGTACTTC
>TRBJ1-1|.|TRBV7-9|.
CASSLVAVDTEAFF
TGTGCCAGCAGCTTGGTGGCGGTTGACACTGAAGCTTTCTTT